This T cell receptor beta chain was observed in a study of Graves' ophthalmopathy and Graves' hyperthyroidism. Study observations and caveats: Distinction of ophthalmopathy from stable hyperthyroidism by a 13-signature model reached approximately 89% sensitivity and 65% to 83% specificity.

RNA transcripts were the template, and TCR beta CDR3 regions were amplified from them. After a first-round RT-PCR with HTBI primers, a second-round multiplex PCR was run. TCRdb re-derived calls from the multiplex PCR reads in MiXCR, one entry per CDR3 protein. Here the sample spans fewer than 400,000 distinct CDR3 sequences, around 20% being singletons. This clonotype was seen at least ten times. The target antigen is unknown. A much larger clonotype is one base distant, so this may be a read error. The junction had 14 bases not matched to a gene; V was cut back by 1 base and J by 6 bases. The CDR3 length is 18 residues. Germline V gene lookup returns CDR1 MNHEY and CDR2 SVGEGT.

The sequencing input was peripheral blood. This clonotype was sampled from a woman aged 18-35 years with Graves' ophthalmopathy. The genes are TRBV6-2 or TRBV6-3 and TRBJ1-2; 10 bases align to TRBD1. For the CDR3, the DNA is TGTGCCAGCAGTTACTTGACCTCCGCTTTAGGGACAGGGGATGGCTACACCTTC. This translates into CASSYLTSALGTGDGYTF.